The rows below give T cell receptor beta chains drawn from one sample of a study of blood T cells in healthy people across ages. Using its own MiXCR run on the 5' RACE reads, TCRdb lists one record per CDR3 protein. The table has about 780,000 distinct CDR3 sequences, 20% to 30% seen once. This sample was also put to use in a study of T cells of mothers and their children.

Specimen: blood. The receptors were gathered from a boy aged 5-17 years in good health. Each CDR3 is given with its conserved first and last residue. Fields, in order: J gene, V gene, D gene, clone size, CDR3 DNA, CDR3 protein. A D gene is named only where the DNA matches it firmly. Some rows have no size entry. The others give once, few or many, or a class for an expanded clone.

>TRBJ2-7|TRBV3-1|-|few
TGTGCCAGCAGCCAAGAAACGTGGAAGGGGCTTCACGAGCAGTACTTC
CASSQETWKGLHEQYF
>TRBJ2-6|TRBV11-2|-|-
TGTGCCAGCAGCTTGTGGGACTCTGGGGCCAACGTCCTGACTTTC
CASSLWDSGANVLTF
>TRBJ1-1|TRBV7-9|TRBD1|-
TGTGCCAGCACCTTTCAGGGGGGATACACTGAAGCTTTCTTT
CASTFQGGYTEAFF
>TRBJ2-4|TRBV7-6|TRBD2|few
TGTGCCAGCAGCTCCCTAGCGGGGGCCGGGAGGGACATTCAGTACTTC
CASSSLAGAGRDIQYF
>TRBJ1-2|TRBV12-3/TRBV12-4|-|-
TGTGCCAGCAGTTCGAACAGGGAAGGCTACACCTTC
CASSSNREGYTF
>TRBJ2-6|TRBV12-3/TRBV12-4|-|-
TGTGCCAGCACCCTGGGGGTTACTAGAGCTGGGGCCAACGTCCTGACTTTC
CASTLGVTRAGANVLTF
>TRBJ2-7|TRBV3-1|TRBD1|-
TGTGCCAGCAGCCCCGCCCCAGACAGGGTCTACGAGCAGTACTTC
CASSPAPDRVYEQYF
>TRBJ2-7|TRBV10-3|-|-
TGTGCCATCAGTGGGGGCAGGGTCGCCTACGAGCAGTACTTC
CAISGGRVAYEQYF
>TRBJ2-1|TRBV2|TRBD2|-
TGTGCCAGCAATGAAGTTGGCGGGGGGCGCCACAATGAGCAGTTCTTC
CASNEVGGGRHNEQFF
>TRBJ1-2|TRBV20-1|-|-
TGCAGTGCAAGGGAGTTCAACTATGGCTACACCTTC
CSAREFNYGYTF
>TRBJ2-7|TRBV11-1|-|-
TGTGCCAGCTTTGGGGGACGTGGCGAGCAGTACTTC
CASFGGRGEQYF
>TRBJ1-3|TRBV27|-|-
TGTGCCAGCAGCCCCGCCCGGTGGGGGAACACCATATATTTT
CASSPARWGNTIYF
>TRBJ2-7|TRBV12-3/TRBV12-4|-|few
TGTGCCAGCACCTTCTTGGACGGCGAGCAGTACTTC
CASTFLDGEQYF
>TRBJ2-2|TRBV29-1|TRBD1|few
TGCAGCGTTGAAGTATCTGACAGGGGGAAAGGCGGGGAGCTGTTTTTT
CSVEVSDRGKGGELFF
>TRBJ1-2|TRBV12-5|-|few
TGTGCTAGTGCGATCAGAGCTAACTATGGCTACACCTTC
CASAIRANYGYTF
>TRBJ2-3|TRBV15|TRBD2|-
TGTGCCACCAGCAGAGATACCCCAAGCGGGAGTTTCACAGATACGCAGTATTTT
CATSRDTPSGSFTDTQYF
>TRBJ2-7|TRBV20-1|-|few
TGCAGTGGGGGGACCAGGGGTTACGAGCAGTACTTC
CSGGTRGYEQYF
>TRBJ1-2|TRBV29-1|-|-
TGCAGCGTTGAAACGGGGGGCGGTTATGGCTACACCTTC
CSVETGGGYGYTF
>TRBJ1-6|TRBV10-3|-|-
TGTGCCATCAAAAGGCTGGGCCTTTATAATTCACCCCTCCACTTT
CAIKRLGLYNSPLHF
>TRBJ2-5|TRBV3-1|-|-
TGTGCCAGCAGCCCCGATTTCCTTGGGGGACAAGAGACCCAGTACTTC
CASSPDFLGGQETQYF
>TRBJ1-1|TRBV29-1|-|-
TGCAGCGTTGAAACAGGAGGGGAAGCTTTCTTT
CSVETGGEAFF
>TRBJ2-6|TRBV29-1|-|many
TGCAGCGTCGCCCAGGGGCCCTCTGGGGCCAACGTCCTGACTTTC
CSVAQGPSGANVLTF
>TRBJ2-5|TRBV5-1|TRBD2|-
TGCGCCAGCAGCTCCCAGCGGGGCACCCGGCTTGTGAAGACCCAGTACTTC
CASSSQRGTRLVKTQYF
>TRBJ1-1|TRBV7-9|-|few
TGTGCCAGCAGCTCACTAGTGTTGGGACAAGGAGGTACTGAAGCTTTCTTT
CASSSLVLGQGGTEAFF
>TRBJ2-7|TRBV28|-|few
TGTGCCAGCAGTTTAAGAGGGTGGGGCGCCTACGAGCAGTACTTC
CASSLRGWGAYEQYF
>TRBJ1-2|TRBV4-1|-|few
TGCGCCAGCAGCCCAGACGTGTCCGATGGCTACACCTTC
CASSPDVSDGYTF
>TRBJ1-1|TRBV6-1|TRBD1|-
TGTGCCAGCGCCCTTTCCGGACAGGACACTGAAGCTTTCTTT
CASALSGQDTEAFF
>TRBJ2-7|TRBV29-1|-|few
TGCAGCGTTAAGGACGGCTCCTACGAGCAGTACTTC
CSVKDGSYEQYF
>TRBJ2-4|TRBV6-1|TRBD1|-
TGTGCCAGCAACGGACAGGGAGTCGAGCTAGCCAAAAACATTCAGTACTTC
CASNGQGVELAKNIQYF
>TRBJ2-7|TRBV20-1|TRBD2|few
TGCAGTGCTGTCTATAGCGGGGGGGCTTACGAGCAGTACTTC
CSAVYSGGAYEQYF
>TRBJ2-5|TRBV24-1|-|-
TGTGCCACCAGTAGACGGGGGGCGGAGACCCAGTACTTC
CATSRRGAETQYF
>TRBJ2-5|TRBV7-9|-|few
TGTGCCAGCAGCTTAGAACATGGGCCAGAAGAGACCCAGTACTTC
CASSLEHGPEETQYF
>TRBJ1-1|TRBV4-1|-|-
TGCGCCAGCAGCCAGGGGATTATGCTGAACACTGAAGCTTTCTTT
CASSQGIMLNTEAFF
>TRBJ2-4|TRBV11-2|-|-
TGTGCCAGCAGCTTAGACTCCGGGAGAAACATTCAGTACTTC
CASSLDSGRNIQYF
>TRBJ2-7|TRBV6-1|-|few
TGTGCCAGCAGTTCTTACGGGGCCTACGAGCAGTACTTC
CASSSYGAYEQYF
>TRBJ2-2|TRBV24-1|-|few
TGTGCCACCAGTGATTTCCGTCAGGGGGGAAACACCGGGGAGCTGTTTTTT
CATSDFRQGGNTGELFF
>TRBJ1-4|TRBV12-3/TRBV12-4|-|-
TGTGCCAGCAGCTGGACAGCAACTAATGAAAAACTGTTTTTT
CASSWTATNEKLFF
>TRBJ2-4|TRBV11-2|TRBD2|-
TGTGCCAGCAGCCCCCGACCAGCGGGGCCTGCTGACAAAAACATTCAGTACTTC
CASSPRPAGPADKNIQYF
>TRBJ2-1|TRBV3-1|TRBD2|few
TGTGCCAGCAGCCAACTAGCGGGGGACAATGAGCAGTTCTTC
CASSQLAGDNEQFF
>TRBJ2-4|TRBV29-1|-|once
TGCAGCGTTGTCCGGGGGGCTGAAAACATTCAGTACTTC
CSVVRGAENIQYF
>TRBJ1-4|TRBV12-3/TRBV12-4|-|-
TGTGCCAGCAGCGGACGGTCTAATGAAGAACTGTTTTTT
CASSGRSNEELFF
>TRBJ2-4|TRBV6-5|-|many
TGTGCCAGCAGACGGGGGACCAAAAACATTCAGTACTTC
CASRRGTKNIQYF
>TRBJ2-7|TRBV28|TRBD1|-
TGTGCCAGCAGTCCCCCCCCGGGACAGGGGTTCTACGAGCAGTACTTC
CASSPPPGQGFYEQYF
>TRBJ2-2|TRBV6-5|-|-
TGTGCCAGCAGTTACTTCCAGACCGGGGAGCTGTTTTTT
CASSYFQTGELFF
>TRBJ1-2|TRBV5-1|TRBD1|many
TGTGCCAGCAGCCTTGGACAGGGCGCCAACTATGGCTACACCTTC
CASSLGQGANYGYTF
>TRBJ2-4|TRBV2|-|-
TGTGCCAGCAGGGCGCCGGGACTTACCAAAAACATTCAGTACTTC
CASRAPGLTKNIQYF
>TRBJ1-3|TRBV12-3/TRBV12-4|-|-
TGTACCAGCAGTCCAGGGGTCGGGACCATATATTTT
CTSSPGVGTIYF
>TRBJ2-1|TRBV9|-|-
TGTGCCAGCAGCGTAGCGGGACTGAACTACAATGAGCAGTTCTTC
CASSVAGLNYNEQFF
>TRBJ2-7|TRBV3-1|-|few
TGTGCCAGCAGCCAAGAAACCTACGAGCAGTACTTC
CASSQETYEQYF
>TRBJ2-5|TRBV6-6|TRBD1|few
TGTGCCAGCAGTTCATTCACCGGGACAGGGATACGAGGGCAGTACTTC
CASSSFTGTGIRGQYF
>TRBJ2-7|TRBV6-1|-|few
TGTGCCAGCAGTGAACAGAATTACGAGCAGTACTTC
CASSEQNYEQYF
>TRBJ2-5|TRBV7-9|TRBD1|-
TGTGCCAGCAGCTTAGCGGGACAGGGAAGGGTCGGAGAGACCCAGTACTTC
CASSLAGQGRVGETQYF
>TRBJ1-4|TRBV15|-|few
TGTGCCACCAGCAGAGATCGTAAAGCGACTAATGAAAAACTGTTTTTT
CATSRDRKATNEKLFF
>TRBJ1-6|TRBV10-3|-|-
TGTGCCATCAGCGAGTTATTTCTCGGGGTTCTCCACTTT
CAISELFLGVLHF
>TRBJ2-2|TRBV5-1|TRBD2|few
TGCGCCAGCAGCTTGGCGCAGGGAGGGGCCGGGGAGCTGTTTTTT
CASSLAQGGAGELFF
>TRBJ1-1|TRBV25-1|-|few
TGTGCCAGCAGTCCTGAGGACCGAACCACTGAAGCTTTCTTT
CASSPEDRTTEAFF